This T cell receptor (beta chain) appears in the sequencing data of a study of cytomegalovirus exposure and HLA in healthy donors. Points on this clone: The target antigen is unknown.

V was shortened by 6 bases and J by 9 bases, with 21 bases between the two germline ends. CDR3 size: 15 residues. CDR1 and CDR2 from the germline V gene are WNHNN and SYGVQD (reference sequence). Study findings and constraints: Rare TCR sequences predominated, though certain public TCRs were found in many donors. Solely CMV serostatus was available to characterize immune exposure. Analysis was carried out at a later point, and it linked a missense DCLRE1C variant to TCR beta V- and J-gene trimming.

Use of 60 Vbeta and 13 Jbeta primers characterized the PCR. Data came from immunoSEQ multiplex PCR; TCRdb stores just in-frame clones and leaves some out. This sample has more than 100,000 clones; 75% to 90% occur once, and the top ten carry around 8.1%. Input material: PBMCs. V gene TRBV10-1 combines with J gene TRBJ1-5, with D possibly being TRBD1 (5 bases). This receptor was identified in a woman in her forties or fifties in good health and CMV-seropositive. CDR3 protein: CASRHRAGRMGPQHF. The CDR3, as DNA: TGCGCCAGCAGACACCGGGCAGGGCGTATGGGGCCCCAGCATTTT.